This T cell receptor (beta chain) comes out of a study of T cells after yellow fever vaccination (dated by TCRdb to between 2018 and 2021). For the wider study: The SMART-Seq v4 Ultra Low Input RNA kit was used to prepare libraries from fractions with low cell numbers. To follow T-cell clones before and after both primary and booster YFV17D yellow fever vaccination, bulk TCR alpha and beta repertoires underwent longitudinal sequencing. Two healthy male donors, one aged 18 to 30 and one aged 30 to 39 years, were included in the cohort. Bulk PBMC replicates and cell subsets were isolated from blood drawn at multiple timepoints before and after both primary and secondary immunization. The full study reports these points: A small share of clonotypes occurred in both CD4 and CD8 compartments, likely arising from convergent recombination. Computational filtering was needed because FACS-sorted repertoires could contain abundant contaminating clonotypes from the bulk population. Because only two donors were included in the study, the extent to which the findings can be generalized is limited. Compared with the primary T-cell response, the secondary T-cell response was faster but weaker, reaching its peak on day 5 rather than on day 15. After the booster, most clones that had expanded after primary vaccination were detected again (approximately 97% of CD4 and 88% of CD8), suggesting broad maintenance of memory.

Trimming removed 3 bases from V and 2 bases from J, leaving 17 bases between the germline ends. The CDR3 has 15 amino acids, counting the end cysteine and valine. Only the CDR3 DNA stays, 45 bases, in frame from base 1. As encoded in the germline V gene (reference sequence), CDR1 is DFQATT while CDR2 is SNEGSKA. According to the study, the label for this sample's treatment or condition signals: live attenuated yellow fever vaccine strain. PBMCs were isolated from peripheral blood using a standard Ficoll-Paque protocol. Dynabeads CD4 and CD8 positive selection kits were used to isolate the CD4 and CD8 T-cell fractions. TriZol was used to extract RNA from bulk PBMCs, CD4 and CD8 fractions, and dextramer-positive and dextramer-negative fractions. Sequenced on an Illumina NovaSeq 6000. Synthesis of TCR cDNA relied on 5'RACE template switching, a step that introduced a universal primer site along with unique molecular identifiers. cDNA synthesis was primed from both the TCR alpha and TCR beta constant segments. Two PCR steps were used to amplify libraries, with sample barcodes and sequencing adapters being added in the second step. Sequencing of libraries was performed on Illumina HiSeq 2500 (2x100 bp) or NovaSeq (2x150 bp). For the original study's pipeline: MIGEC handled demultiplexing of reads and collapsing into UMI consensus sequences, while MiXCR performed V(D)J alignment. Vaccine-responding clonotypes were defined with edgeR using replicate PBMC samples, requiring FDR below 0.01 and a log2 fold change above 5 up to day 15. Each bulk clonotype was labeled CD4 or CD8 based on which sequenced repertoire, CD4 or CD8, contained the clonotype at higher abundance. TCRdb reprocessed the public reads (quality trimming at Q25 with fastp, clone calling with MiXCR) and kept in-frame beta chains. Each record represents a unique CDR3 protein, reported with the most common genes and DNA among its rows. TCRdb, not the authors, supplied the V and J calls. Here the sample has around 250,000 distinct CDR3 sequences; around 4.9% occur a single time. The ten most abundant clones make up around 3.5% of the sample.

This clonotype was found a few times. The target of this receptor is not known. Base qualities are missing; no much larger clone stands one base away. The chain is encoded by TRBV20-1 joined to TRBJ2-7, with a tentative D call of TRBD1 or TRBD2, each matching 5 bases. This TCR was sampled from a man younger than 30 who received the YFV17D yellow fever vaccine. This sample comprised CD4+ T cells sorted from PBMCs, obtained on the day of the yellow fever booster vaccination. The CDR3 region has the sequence CSARGVRDRAYEQYV. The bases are TGCAGTGCTAGGGGGGTCAGGGACCGAGCCTACGAGCAGTACGTC.